The 7 T cell receptor beta chains presented below share a single source sample, sequenced in a study of OX40 agonist ivuxolimab in advanced cancers. Here immunoSEQ multiplex PCR was the method, and the copy in TCRdb shows in-frame clones only, minus some. The table has under 85,000 clones, around 87% seen once; the top ten hold 2.5% to 3%. This specimen was CD4+ or CD8+ T cells sorted from blood, taken in a trial of the OX40 agonist ivuxolimab. The receptors stem from an adult with an advanced solid tumor such as melanoma, head and neck, liver or kidney cancer.

On this clone itself: The junction differs from germline at one of its ends, possibly a read error. The chain joins TRBV6-5 to TRBJ1-2; D remains ambiguous. CDR1 and CDR2 from the germline V gene are MNHEY and SVGAGI. This CDR3 has 12 residues. CDR3 coding DNA: TGTGCCAGCAGTTACTCTGGGCAGGCGCCCCACTTC. Its translation: CASSYSGQAPHF.

V usage is TRBV5-8 and J usage is TRBJ2-3; no firm D call. This CDR3 spans 13 amino acids. V was cut by 2 bases and J by 5 bases, with 9 bases left in between. Germline-derived CDR1 and CDR2 are SGHTS and YDEGEE. CDR3 amino acids: CASSFLMGDTQYF. Written as DNA, the CDR3 is TGTGCCAGCAGCTTTTTGATGGGAGATACGCAGTATTTT. Variable domain in full (rest from reference TRBV5-8 and TRBJ2-3): EAGVTQSPTHLIKTRGQQATLRCSPISGHTSVYWYQQALGLGLQFLLWYDEGEERNRGNFPPRFSGRQFPNYSSELNVNALELEDSALYLCASSFLMGDTQYFGPGTRLTVL.

The chain recombines TRBV7-3 with TRBJ2-3; D uncertain. The CDR3 has 15 residues. CDR1 and CDR2 from the germline V gene are SGHTA and FQGTGA. Trimming took off 1 base at V and 0 bases at J, with 8 bases between the two ends. CDR3 sequence (DNA): TGTGCCAGCAGCTTAAGGGTGGGGAGCACAGATACGCAGTATTTT. Amino acid sequence: CASSLRVGSTDTQYF. The full variable domain, with the rest looked up from reference TRBV7-3 and TRBJ2-3, is GAGVSQTPSNKVTEKGKYVELRCDPISGHTALYWYRQSLGQGPEFLIYFQGTGAADDSGLPNDRFFAVRPEGSVSTLKIQRTERGDSAVYLCASSLRVGSTDTQYFGPGTRLTVL.

The J gene is TRBJ2-5, the V gene TRBV6-5; D call uncertain. Trimming took off 6 bases at V and 2 bases at J, with 4 bases between the two ends. Germline values: CDR1 MNHEY, CDR2 SVGAGI. This CDR3 is 11 amino acids long. CDR3 in amino acids: CASRLQETQYF. The CDR3 DNA is TGTGCCAGCAGACTACAAGAGACCCAGTACTTC.

V gene TRBV7-2 combines with J gene TRBJ1-6; the D is unclear. V dropped 3 bases and J dropped 10 bases, with 19 bases sitting between them. Per germline, CDR1 SGHTA and CDR2 FQGNSA. CDR3 length equals 16 residues. The CDR3 here is CASSFGFGEIASPLHF. The CDR3 nucleotides read TGTGCCAGCAGCTTTGGATTTGGGGAAATAGCCTCACCCCTCCACTTT.

The CDR3 DNA is TGCGCCAGCAGCTTGGTTGGGCAGGGAGAGGCAGATACGCAGTATTTT. It is translated as CASSLVGQGEADTQYF. The chain has TRBV5-1 and TRBJ2-3, with D perhaps TRBD1 or TRBD2 (5 bases each). The CDR3 consists of 16 residues. CDR1 and CDR2 (germline): SGHRS, YFSETQ. Trimming shortened V by 0 bases and J by 4 bases, and 15 bases separated the two germline ends.

The chain recombines TRBV19 with TRBJ1-4; TRBD1 matches 8 bases. CDR1 and CDR2 from the germline V gene are LNHDA and SQIVND (reference sequence). Trimming took 8 bases from V and 8 from J; bases not matched to a gene: 7. The CDR3 is 13 residues long. In DNA form, the CDR3 reads TGTGCCAGTGGACAGGGTACCGGGGAAAAACTGTTTTTT. Protein sequence: CASGQGTGEKLFF.